Below, 30 T cell receptor beta chains from the same sample are listed, as sequenced in a study of cytomegalovirus exposure and HLA in healthy donors. The table came from immunoSEQ multiplex PCR; TCRdb's copy has only in-frame clones and leaves some out. The sample has roughly 62,000 clones; around 90% are singletons. Sequenced sample: PBMCs. The source is a woman younger than 45 in good health and CMV-seronegative.

This clone came up once. V usage is TRBV9 and J usage is TRBJ2-1, with D perhaps matching TRBD1 (5 bases). Trimming pared 2 bases from V and 4 bases from J, leaving 10 bases between. The CDR3 length is 14 residues. From germline, CDR1 is SGDLS and CDR2 YYNGEE. CDR3 in amino acids: CASSVQTGYNEQFF. CDR3 in DNA: TGTGCCAGCAGCGTCCAAACAGGTTACAATGAGCAGTTCTTC.

V usage is TRBV5-5 and J usage is TRBJ1-1; unclear D gene. Germline V lookup: CDR1 SGHKS, CDR2 YYEKEE (reference sequence). This CDR3 comprises 12 residues. V was trimmed by 1 base and J by 6 bases, leaving 7 bases between them. The CDR3 sequence is CASSLNFAEAFF. The CDR3 coding sequence is TGTGCCAGCAGCTTGAACTTTGCTGAAGCTTTCTTT.

Comment on this clone: The same CDR3 can be traced to other DNA sequences in this sample. V is TRBV29-1 and J is TRBJ2-3; D is ambiguous. V shed 6 bases and J shed 1 base, with 5 bases lying between them. Germline loops: CDR1 SQVTM, CDR2 ANQGSEA. CDR3 length: 11 amino acids. The DNA of the CDR3 is TGCAGCGTGGCAGGCACAGATACGCAGTATTTT. Its protein is CSVAGTDTQYF.

This CDR3 is CASSTTDGRRQPQHF. DNA of the CDR3: TGTGCCAGTAGTACCACGGACGGCCGGAGGCAGCCCCAGCATTTT. The rearrangement joins TRBV19 to TRBJ1-5; D gene unclear. CDR1 LNHDA and CDR2 SQIVND come from the germline V gene (reference sequence). Trimming pared 4 bases from V and 7 bases from J, leaving 17 bases between. The CDR3 length is 15 residues.

The chain employs TRBV18 and TRBJ1-5; D is undetermined. V lost 0 bases and J 0 bases, leaving 12 bases between the germline ends. Germline-derived CDR1 and CDR2 are KGHSH and LQKENI. This CDR3 is built from 17 residues. CDR3: CASSPPLRLYSNQPQHF. CDR3 nucleotides: TGTGCCAGCTCACCACCGCTCAGGCTGTATAGCAATCAGCCCCAGCATTTT.

The chain joins TRBV30 to TRBJ2-1; D uncertain. This CDR3 region has 15 residues. Deletions cut 4 bases from V and 3 bases from J, with 16 bases between. Germline V lookup: CDR1 GTSNPN, CDR2 SVGIG (reference sequence). The CDR3 sequence: CAWISPSSGYNEQFF. The DNA for the CDR3 is TGTGCCTGGATCAGCCCGTCTTCGGGCTACAATGAGCAGTTCTTC.

The V gene is TRBV5-4, the J gene TRBJ1-1; 8 positions match TRBD1. Per germline, CDR1 SGHNT and CDR2 YYREEE (reference sequence). The CDR3 has 12 amino acids. Unmatched junction bases numbered 5, after V lost 3 bases and J lost 10 bases. Written as DNA, the CDR3 is TGTGCCAGCAGCTCCGACAGGGGTCTAGCTTTCTTT. It codes for CASSSDRGLAFF. The entire variable domain, with the rest obtained from reference TRBV5-4 and TRBJ1-1, is as follows: ETGVTQSPTHLIKTRGQQVTLRCSSQSGHNTVSWYQQALGQGPQFIFQYYREEENGRGNFPPRFSGLQFPNYSSELNVNALELDDSALYLCASSSDRGLAFFGQGTRLTVV.

The chain joins TRBV27 to TRBJ2-7; TRBD2 matches 7 bases. This CDR3 is built from 16 residues. The V and J ends lost 5 bases and 3 bases, in that order; junction bases with no gene match: 13. Germline loops: CDR1 MNHEY, CDR2 SMNVEV (reference sequence). CDR3 sequence: CASSLDPGEGNYEQYF. CDR3 DNA: TGTGCCAGCAGTCTAGACCCTGGGGAGGGAAACTACGAGCAGTACTTC.

This chain connects TRBV4-2 to TRBJ2-2, with 9 bases matching TRBD2. The CDR3 is 16 amino acids. With 0 bases clipped from V and 7 bases from J, the junction kept 6 bases outside the gene matches. Per the germline V gene, CDR1 is LGHNA and CDR2 is YNFKEQ. The CDR3 DNA follows: TGTGCCAGCAGCCAAGAAGTAGCGGGAGTGGTCGGGGAGCTGTTTTTT. Its protein product is CASSQEVAGVVGELFF.

Only one count was recorded for this clone. The CDR3 protein is CASSSRQGGRYEQYF. DNA for the CDR3: TGTGCCAGCAGTTCTAGACAGGGGGGTAGGTACGAGCAGTACTTC. The chain couples TRBV28 to TRBJ2-7; 9 nucleotides agree with TRBD1. The CDR3 covers 15 residues. The trim removed 4 bases at V and 4 bases at J, leaving 8 bases unmatched. Germline V gives CDR1 MDHEN, CDR2 SYDVKM.

The rearrangement joins TRBV11-3 to TRBJ2-3; 9 nucleotides match TRBD1. The CDR3 runs to 14 residues. J gave up 4 bases and V 1 base, and 0 bases lay outside the gene matches. The V gene's germline CDR1 is SGHNT and CDR2 YENEEA. The CDR3 DNA reads as TGTGCCAGCAGCTTAGGACAGGGGGCAGATACGCAGTATTTT. Protein sequence: CASSLGQGADTQYF.

The chain has TRBV15 and TRBJ1-1; D uncertain. Germline CDR1 LNHNV, CDR2 YYDKDF (reference sequence). The CDR3 totals 15 residues. Trimming stripped 3 bases from V and 6 bases from J, with 17 bases between. CDR3 coding DNA: TGTGCCACCAGCAGGCCTTCTCGGGGAGATTCTGAAGCTTTCTTT. Translated, it gives CATSRPSRGDSEAFF.

This chain joins TRBV10-3 and TRBJ1-1; no firm D call. The V and J ends lost 2 bases and 3 bases respectively, with 19 bases between them. Germline values: CDR1 ENHRY, CDR2 SYGVKD. This CDR3 region has 17 residues. The CDR3 spells CAISEGRERGGHTEAFF. CDR3 in DNA: TGTGCCATCAGTGAGGGGAGGGAACGGGGAGGGCACACTGAAGCTTTCTTT.

The chain uses TRBV6-1 and TRBJ2-2; a possible D gene is TRBD2 (7 bases). The CDR3 is made up of 14 amino acids. The germline V gene encodes CDR1 MNHNS and CDR2 SASEGT. Trimming left V 6 bases short and J 3 bases short, with 11 bases between. This CDR3 is CASRLGGHTGELFF. CDR3 nucleotide sequence: TGTGCCAGCAGGCTGGGGGGGCACACCGGGGAGCTGTTTTTT.

CDR3 in amino acids: CASSFGGSDTQYF. CDR3 in DNA: TGTGCCAGCAGCTTTGGGGGGTCAGATACGCAGTATTTT. V is TRBV11-2 and J is TRBJ2-3; maybe TRBD2 (6 bases). Looked up from germline, CDR1 is SGHAT and CDR2 is FQNNGV. The CDR3 sequence is 13 residues long. Trimming took off 3 bases at V and 4 bases at J, with 8 bases between the two ends. Filled out from reference TRBV11-2 and TRBJ2-3, the complete variable domain reads EAGVAQSPRYKIIEKRQSVAFWCNPISGHATLYWYQQILGQGPKLLIQFQNNGVVDDSQLPKDRFSAERLKGVDSTLKIQPAKLEDSAVYLCASSFGGSDTQYFGPGTRLTVL.

Notes on this clone: The sample carries other DNA sequences with the same CDR3. The chain combines TRBV5-1 with TRBJ2-1, with 10 bases lining up with TRBD2. Germline CDR1 and CDR2: SGHRS and YFSETQ. The CDR3 length is 15 residues. Trimming cost V 0 bases and J 6 bases; bases outside gene matches: 3. The DNA of the CDR3 is TGCGCCAGCAGCTTGGCCGGGACTAGCGTCAATGAGCAGTTCTTC. Translating it yields CASSLAGTSVNEQFF.

The chain couples TRBV5-1 to TRBJ2-5; TRBD2 matches 7 bases. The CDR3 consists of 14 residues. CDR1 SGHRS and CDR2 YFSETQ come from the germline V gene. The trim removed 2 bases at V and 5 bases at J, leaving 6 bases unmatched. The CDR3 here is CASSLTSVFETQYF. The CDR3, as DNA: TGCGCCAGCAGCTTAACTAGCGTTTTTGAGACCCAGTACTTC.

This clone was seen only a few times. V gene TRBV19 combines with J gene TRBJ2-7, with 8 positions matching TRBD1. V lost 5 bases to trimming and J lost 2 bases; unmatched junction nucleotides: 5. Germline CDR1 reads LNHDA; CDR2 reads SQIVND (reference sequence). There are 14 residues in the CDR3. The CDR3 sequence: CASSPGQATYEQYF. For the CDR3, the DNA is TGTGCCAGTAGTCCGGGACAGGCTACCTACGAGCAGTACTTC.

The genes are TRBV5-8 and TRBJ1-5, with D tentatively TRBD1 (6 bases). The length of the CDR3 is 15 residues. The V end was cut by 0 bases, the J end by 5 bases, with 12 bases between. The germline gives CDR1 SGHTS, CDR2 YDEGEE. DNA of the CDR3: TGTGCCAGCAGCTTGGAAGGGACACTTGATCAGCCCCAGCATTTT. This sequence encodes CASSLEGTLDQPQHF.

This clone was seen only once. V is TRBV9 and J is TRBJ2-1; 9 bases line up with TRBD1. This CDR3 has 15 residues. The germline V gene encodes CDR1 SGDLS and CDR2 YYNGEE. The J segment lost 8 bases and the V segment lost 0 bases, leaving 6 bases of the junction unmatched. CDR3: CASSVGTGVGYEQFF. Written as DNA, the CDR3 is TGTGCCAGCAGCGTAGGGACAGGGGTCGGGTATGAGCAGTTCTTC.

The V gene is TRBV27, the J gene TRBJ1-4; D is ambiguous. Germline lookup yields CDR1 MNHEY and CDR2 SMNVEV (reference sequence). V was cut by 7 bases and J by 4 bases, with 16 bases left in between. This CDR3 is 15 amino acids long. The CDR3 DNA reads as TGTGCCAGCAAAGTAAGAGAGGAAAGTAATGAAAAACTGTTTTTT. Its protein is CASKVREESNEKLFF.

This sequence joins TRBV7-9 and TRBJ2-3; D is unresolved. This CDR3 spans 13 amino acids. V was cut by 0 bases and J by 3 bases, with 4 bases left in between. Looked up from germline, CDR1 is SEHNR and CDR2 is FQNEAQ (reference sequence). CDR3: CASSLARTDTQYF. The CDR3 nucleotides read TGTGCCAGCAGCTTAGCGAGGACAGATACGCAGTATTTT.

V usage is TRBV19 and J usage is TRBJ2-6, with D maybe TRBD2 (5 bases). The CDR3 has 16 residues. Per the germline V gene, CDR1 is LNHDA and CDR2 is SQIVND (reference sequence). Deletions cut 7 bases from V and 0 bases from J, with 13 bases between. In DNA, the CDR3 is TGTGCCAGTAACACGGGGTACAACTCTGGGGCCAACGTCCTGACTTTC. Translating it yields CASNTGYNSGANVLTF.

The chain recombines TRBV2 with TRBJ2-1; D not certain. The V end was cut by 9 bases, the J end by 14 bases, with 8 bases between. The CDR3 runs 8 residues. Per germline, CDR1 SNHLY and CDR2 FYNNEI. The DNA for the CDR3 is TGTGCCAGTGAGTTTAAGTTCTTC. Amino acids: CASEFKFF.

The chain joins TRBV9 to TRBJ1-5, with D maybe TRBD1 (5 bases). Germline lookup yields CDR1 SGDLS and CDR2 YYNGEE. V lost 2 bases to trimming and J lost 5 bases, with 11 bases between them. This CDR3 has 14 residues. The CDR3 protein is CASSVSQGDQPQHF. In DNA, the CDR3 is TGTGCCAGCAGCGTGAGCCAGGGCGATCAGCCCCAGCATTTT. The full variable domain, in which reference TRBV9 and TRBJ1-5 provide the parts outside the CDR3, is DSGVTQTPKHLITATGQRVTLRCSPRSGDLSVYWYQQSLDQGLQFLIQYYNGEERAKGNILERFSAQQFPDLHSELNLSSLELGDSALYFCASSVSQGDQPQHFGDGTRLSIL.

The J gene is TRBJ1-2, the V gene TRBV7-8; TRBD1 aligns across 9 bases. The CDR3 has 16 amino acids. CDR1 and CDR2 from the germline V gene are SGHVS and FQNEAQ. V shed 5 bases, J shed 1 base, and the junction held 8 bases outside the gene matches. The CDR3 bases are TGTGCCAGCAGCCCAAGTGGGACAGGGTATAACTATGGCTACACCTTC. Encoded protein: CASSPSGTGYNYGYTF. The full variable domain, in which reference TRBV7-8 and TRBJ1-2 provide the parts outside the CDR3, is GAGVSQSPRYKVAKRGQDVALRCDPISGHVSLFWYQQALGQGPEFLTYFQNEAQLDKSGLPSDRFFAERPEGSVSTLKIQRTQQEDSAVYLCASSPSGTGYNYGYTFGSGTRLTVV.

The V and J genes are TRBV5-6 and TRBJ2-7; D perhaps matches TRBD2 (5 bases). With 0 bases removed from V and 6 bases from J, the gap between germline ends came to 16 bases. Germline V lookup: CDR1 SGHDT, CDR2 YYEEEE. The CDR3 is made up of 15 amino acids. CDR3 residues: CASSLAGLREREQYF. The CDR3 DNA sequence: TGTGCCAGCAGCTTGGCGGGCTTAAGGGAGCGCGAGCAGTACTTC.

V usage is TRBV5-1 and J usage is TRBJ2-7, with TRBD1 identical over 8 bases. Looked up from germline, CDR1 is SGHRS and CDR2 is YFSETQ. CDR3 size: 16 residues. V shed 3 bases, J shed 0 bases, and the junction held 8 bases outside the gene matches. The CDR3 loop reads CASSWWGQESSYEQYF. CDR3 in DNA: TGCGCCAGCAGCTGGTGGGGACAGGAGAGCTCCTACGAGCAGTACTTC.

The chain employs TRBV28 and TRBJ1-1, with 8 bases identical to TRBD1. Germline lookup yields CDR1 MDHEN and CDR2 SYDVKM. CDR3 length: 15 residues. J was trimmed by 1 base and V by 6 bases; bases with no gene match: 7. This chain's CDR3 is CASRSGQAENTEAFF. The CDR3 nucleotides are TGTGCCAGCAGGTCGGGACAGGCAGAGAACACTGAAGCTTTCTTT.

V gene TRBV25-1 combines with J gene TRBJ2-7; tentatively, D is TRBD1 (5 bases). This CDR3 contains 15 residues. Germline-derived CDR1 and CDR2 are MGHDK and SYGVNS. V lost 1 base, J lost 2 bases, and 12 bases lay in between. The CDR3 spells CASSEFPDNTYEQYF. CDR3 sequence (DNA): TGTGCCAGCAGTGAATTTCCGGACAACACCTACGAGCAGTACTTC.